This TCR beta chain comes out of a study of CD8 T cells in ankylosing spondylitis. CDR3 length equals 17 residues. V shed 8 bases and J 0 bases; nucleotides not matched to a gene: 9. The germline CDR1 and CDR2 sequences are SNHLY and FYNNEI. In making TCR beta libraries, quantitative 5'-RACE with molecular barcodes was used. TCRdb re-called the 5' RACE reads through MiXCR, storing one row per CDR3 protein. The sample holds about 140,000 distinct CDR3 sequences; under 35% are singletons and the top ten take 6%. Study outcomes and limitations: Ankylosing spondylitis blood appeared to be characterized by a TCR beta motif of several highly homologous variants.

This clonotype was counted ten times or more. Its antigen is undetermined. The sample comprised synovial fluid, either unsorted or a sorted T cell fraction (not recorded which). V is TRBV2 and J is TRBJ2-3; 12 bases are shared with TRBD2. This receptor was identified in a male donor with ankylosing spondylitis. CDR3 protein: CASGEPSGRDSTDTQYF. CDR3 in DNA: TGTGCCAGCGGGGAGCCTAGCGGGAGGGATAGCACAGATACGCAGTATTTT.